This T cell receptor beta chain comes out of a study of cytomegalovirus exposure and HLA in healthy donors. The PCR used 60 Vbeta and 13 Jbeta primers. Measured with immunoSEQ multiplex PCR; TCRdb has only the in-frame clones, and not every one. The sample includes under 250,000 clones, roughly 82% of them seen just once. The germline CDR1 and CDR2 sequences are KGHSH and LQKENI. This CDR3 is built from 16 residues. V was pared by 2 bases and J by 5 bases, with 9 bases of the junction left unmatched. Sequenced input: PBMCs. The receptor was isolated from a man in his forties or fifties in good health and CMV-seropositive. This sequence joins TRBV18 and TRBJ2-1; 7 bases agree with TRBD2. CDR3 DNA sequence: TGTGCCAGCTCACCAGGCAAACTAGCGAAAAACAATGAGCAGTTCTTC. Its translation is CASSPGKLAKNNEQFF. The full variable domain, completed using reference TRBV18 and TRBJ2-1, is NAGVMQNPRHLVRRRGQEARLRCSPMKGHSHVYWYRQLPEEGLKFMVYLQKENIIDESGMPKERFSAEFPKEGPSILRIQQVVRGDSAAYFCASSPGKLAKNNEQFFGPGTRLTVL.